The entry below describes one T cell receptor beta chain. Its antigen is unknown. These data belong to a study of T cell repertoires in cytomegalovirus infection. Points from the study as a whole: Cumulative frequency (of public TCR beta family members) identified carriers of CMV plus the relevant HLA. CMV-specific TCR beta clonotypes restricted by HLA-C were the ones dominating the ex vivo response.

CDR1 and CDR2 from the germline V gene are DFQATT and SNEGSKA (reference sequence). This CDR3 spans 14 amino acids. V was trimmed by 0 bases and J by 1 base, leaving 9 bases between them. TCRdb re-derived calls from the reads in MiXCR, one entry per CDR3 protein. The table records 170,000 or so distinct CDR3 sequences, roughly a sixth of them present only once. Sequenced: CD8+ T cells from PBMCs. The rearrangement uses TRBV20-1 and TRBJ1-1; D unresolved. The sequence came from a human donor in good health (CMV status not recorded). Some clones in this sample may be carry-over from other donors' samples. The CDR3 here is CSAREVRKNTEAFF. The CDR3 bases are TGCAGTGCTAGAGAGGTCAGGAAGAACACTGAAGCTTTCTTT.